The source of this T cell receptor beta chain is a study of T cells after yellow fever vaccination. About the research overall: Low-cell-number fractions underwent preparation using SMART-Seq v4 Ultra Low Input. Overall study results and limits: Abundant clonotypes from the bulk population could have been carried over as contaminants into FACS-sorted repertoires. Post-booster reappearance was seen for most primary-vaccination clones (about 95% CD4, about 90% CD8).

With respect to this clonotype: Its target is unknown. Since a much larger clone is just one base distant, this may be a read error.

5'RACE template switching added a universal primer site and UMIs to TCR cDNA. TCRdb used MiXCR to reprocess the 5' RACE reads, holding one entry per CDR3 protein. In the table there are 200,000 to 300,000 distinct CDR3 sequences, 6.9% of which are singletons. The CDR3 is 14 amino acids. Germline V gene data show CDR1 as SGDLS and CDR2 as YYNGEE. This specimen consisted of CD4+ T cells sorted from PBMCs, obtained 15 days after the yellow fever booster vaccination. The V call is TRBV9, the J call TRBJ2-3; D is undetermined. The source of this sequence is a man aged 30 to 45 who received the YFV17D yellow fever vaccine. The CDR3 here is CASSQSPGTDTQCF. Here the CDR3 DNA reads TGTGCCAGCTCCCAATCGCCCGGCACAGATACGCAGTGTTTT.